Sequencing of this TCR beta chain was carried out in a study of T cell responses to AZD1222 COVID-19 vaccine. Study results and caveats: Close to half of all spike-specific TCRs reportedly target regions of the variants that are unmutated. It was only a handful of AZD1222 recipients who were seropositive at baseline.

Assay: immunoSEQ multiplex PCR; the TCRdb copy retains only in-frame clones and omits some. The table has around 44,000 clones, 80% to 90% seen once. Notes on this clone: The antigen is undetermined.

Both about-4-week and about-12-week second-dose recipients were combined. The CDR3 totals 14 residues. Per germline, CDR1 GTSNPN and CDR2 SVGIG (reference sequence). Trimming removed 2 bases from V and 3 bases from J, with 14 bases in between. This specimen consisted of peripheral blood, obtained 28 days after the second AZD1222 dose. This chain connects TRBV30 to TRBJ2-7; TRBD2 might be the D (5 bases). The origin of this receptor is an adult who received the AZD1222 COVID-19 vaccine. CDR3 amino acids: CAWSWPAESYEQYF. The CDR3 nucleotides are TGTGCCTGGAGTTGGCCAGCGGAGAGCTACGAGCAGTACTTC.